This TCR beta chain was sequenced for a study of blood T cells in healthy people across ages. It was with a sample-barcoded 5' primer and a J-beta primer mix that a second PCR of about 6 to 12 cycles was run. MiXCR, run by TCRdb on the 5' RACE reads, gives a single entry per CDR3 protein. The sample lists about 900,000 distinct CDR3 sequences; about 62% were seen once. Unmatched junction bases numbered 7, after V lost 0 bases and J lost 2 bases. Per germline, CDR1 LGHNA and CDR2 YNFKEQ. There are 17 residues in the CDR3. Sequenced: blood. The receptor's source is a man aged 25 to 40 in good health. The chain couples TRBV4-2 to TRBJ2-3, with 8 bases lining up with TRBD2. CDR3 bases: TGTGCCAGCAGCCAAGATCCGGGCGGGGGGATCACAGATACGCAGTATTTT. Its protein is CASSQDPGGGITDTQYF.